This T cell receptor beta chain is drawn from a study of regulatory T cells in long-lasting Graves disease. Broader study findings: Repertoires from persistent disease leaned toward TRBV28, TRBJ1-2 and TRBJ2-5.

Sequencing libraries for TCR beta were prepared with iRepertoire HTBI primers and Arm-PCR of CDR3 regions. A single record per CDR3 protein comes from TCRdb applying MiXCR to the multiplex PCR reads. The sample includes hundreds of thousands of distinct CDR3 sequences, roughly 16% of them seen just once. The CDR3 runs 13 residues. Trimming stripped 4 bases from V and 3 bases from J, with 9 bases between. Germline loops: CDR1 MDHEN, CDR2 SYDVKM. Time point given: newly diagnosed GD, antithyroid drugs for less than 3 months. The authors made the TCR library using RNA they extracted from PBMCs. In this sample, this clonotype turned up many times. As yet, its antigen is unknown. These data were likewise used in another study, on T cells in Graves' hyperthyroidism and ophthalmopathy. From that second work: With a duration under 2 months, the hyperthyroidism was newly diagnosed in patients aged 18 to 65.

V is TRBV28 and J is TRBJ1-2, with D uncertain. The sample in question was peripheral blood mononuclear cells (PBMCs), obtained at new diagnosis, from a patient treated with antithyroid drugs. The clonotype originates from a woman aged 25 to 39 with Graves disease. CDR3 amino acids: CASSYYADYGYTF. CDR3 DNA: TGTGCCAGCAGTTATTATGCAGACTATGGCTACACCTTC.